This TCR beta chain was sequenced for a study of shared clonotypes between healthy human individuals. Produced via immunoSEQ multiplex PCR; TCRdb's table is partial and in-frame only. The sample includes approximately 980,000 clones, around three quarters seen only once; the top ten take approximately 1.5%. The V segment lost 4 bases and the J segment 0 bases; nucleotides outside the gene matches: 5. The germline CDR1 and CDR2 sequences are KGHSH and LQKENI. This CDR3 is built from 15 residues. The chain joins TRBV18 to TRBJ2-7; 8 nucleotides match TRBD1. The clonotype originates from a man in his late teens or twenties in good health. Sequencing used memory CD4+ T cells sorted from blood. Subset given: CD45RA-negative fraction. CDR3 sequence: CASSRGQDPSYEQYF. The CDR3 nucleotides read TGTGCCAGCTCACGGGGACAGGACCCCTCCTACGAGCAGTACTTC.